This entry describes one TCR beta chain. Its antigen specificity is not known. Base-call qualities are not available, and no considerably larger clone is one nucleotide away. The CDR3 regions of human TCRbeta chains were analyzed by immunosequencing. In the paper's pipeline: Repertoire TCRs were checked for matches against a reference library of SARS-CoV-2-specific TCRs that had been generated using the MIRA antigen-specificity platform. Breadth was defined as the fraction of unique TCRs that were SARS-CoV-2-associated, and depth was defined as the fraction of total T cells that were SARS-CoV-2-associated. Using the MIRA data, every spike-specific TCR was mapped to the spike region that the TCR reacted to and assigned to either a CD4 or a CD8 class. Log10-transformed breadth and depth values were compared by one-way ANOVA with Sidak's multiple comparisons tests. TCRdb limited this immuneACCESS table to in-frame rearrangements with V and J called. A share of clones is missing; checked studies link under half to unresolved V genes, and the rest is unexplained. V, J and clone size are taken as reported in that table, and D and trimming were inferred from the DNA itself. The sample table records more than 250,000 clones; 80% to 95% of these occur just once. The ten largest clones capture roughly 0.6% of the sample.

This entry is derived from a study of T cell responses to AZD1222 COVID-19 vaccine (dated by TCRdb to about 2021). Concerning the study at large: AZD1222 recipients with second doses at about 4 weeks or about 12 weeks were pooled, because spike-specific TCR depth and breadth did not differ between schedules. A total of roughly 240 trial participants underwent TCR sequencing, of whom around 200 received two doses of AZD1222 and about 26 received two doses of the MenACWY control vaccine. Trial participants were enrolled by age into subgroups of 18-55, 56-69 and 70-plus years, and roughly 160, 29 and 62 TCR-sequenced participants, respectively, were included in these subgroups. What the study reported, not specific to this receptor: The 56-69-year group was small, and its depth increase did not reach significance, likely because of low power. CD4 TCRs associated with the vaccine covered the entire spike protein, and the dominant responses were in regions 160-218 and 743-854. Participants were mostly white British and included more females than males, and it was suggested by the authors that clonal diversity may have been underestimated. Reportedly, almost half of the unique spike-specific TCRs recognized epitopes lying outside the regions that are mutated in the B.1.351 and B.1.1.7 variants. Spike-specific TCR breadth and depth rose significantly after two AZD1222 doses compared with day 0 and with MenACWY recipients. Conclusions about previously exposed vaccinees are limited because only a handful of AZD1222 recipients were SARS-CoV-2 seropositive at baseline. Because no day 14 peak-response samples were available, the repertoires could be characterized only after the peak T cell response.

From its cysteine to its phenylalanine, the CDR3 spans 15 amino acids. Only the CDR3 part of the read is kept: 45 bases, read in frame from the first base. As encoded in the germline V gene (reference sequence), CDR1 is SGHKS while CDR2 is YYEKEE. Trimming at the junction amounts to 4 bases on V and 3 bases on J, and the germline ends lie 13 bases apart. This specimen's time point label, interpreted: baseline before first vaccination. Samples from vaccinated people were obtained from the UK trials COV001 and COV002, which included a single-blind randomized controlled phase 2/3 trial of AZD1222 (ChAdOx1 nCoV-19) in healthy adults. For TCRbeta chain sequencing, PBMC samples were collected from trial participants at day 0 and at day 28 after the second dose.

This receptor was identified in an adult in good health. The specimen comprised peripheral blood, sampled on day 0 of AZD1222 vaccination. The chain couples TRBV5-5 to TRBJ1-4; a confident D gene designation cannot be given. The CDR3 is CASSLQAGPNEKLFF. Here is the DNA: TGTGCCAGCAGCCTCCAGGCAGGCCCTAATGAAAAACTGTTTTTT. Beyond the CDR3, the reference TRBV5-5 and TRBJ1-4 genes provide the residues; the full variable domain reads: DAGVTQSPTHLIKTRGQQVTLRCSPISGHKSVSWYQQVLGQGPQFIFQYYEKEERGRGNFPDRFSARQFPNYSSELNVNALLLGDSALYLCASSLQAGPNEKLFFGSGTQLSVL.